This paragraph covers one TCR beta chain sequence. Its binding antigen is unknown. No per-base quality is available; no much larger clone lies one base away. Inclusion was restricted to participants for whom at least one PBMC sample before ART initiation and at least two post-ART samples were available. All participants with HIV were treated in the United States of America. Before DNA extraction, cryopreserved samples of about 1-10 million PBMC were thawed and washed. At the time of the earliest PBMC sample, participants with HIV were aged between roughly 20 and 55 years. PBMC samples from each participant spanned 1-4 timepoints before ART initiation and 2-8 timepoints after ART initiation, with a median of 7 samples. For every participant, serial HIV viral load, CD4+ T-cell count, ART history and demographic data were obtained. A Qiagen kit on a QIAcube was used to extract genomic DNA from unsorted PBMC, with samples processed in batches of 12.

The entry originates in a study of long-term antiretroviral therapy in people with HIV (dated by TCRdb to the early 2020s). Describing the broader study: The earliest samples were collected roughly a decade before the 2015 WHO recommendation for immediate ART, at a time when ART was usually postponed until CD4 counts fell. Eleven of the 30 participants with HIV were female. No cross-contamination during QIAcube processing was seen in test extractions of a monoclonal T-cell line run alongside 33 polyclonal samples. A retrospective serial study tested whether changes in peripheral blood TRB repertoire composition and diversity were associated with ART initiation and durable HIV suppression. A total of under 250 cryopreserved PBMC samples came from approximately 30 adults with confirmed HIV infection and were collected serially over a mean of roughly six years (range 1-12).

The immunoSEQ hsTCRB v3.0 assay was used at survey level resolution for TRB variable region sequencing. The target sequencing depth for TRB was roughly 40,000-50,000 T-cell genomes per sample. TRB libraries were pooled and sequenced on an Illumina MiSeq using a v3 150-cycle kit. Per the authors' processing: Analysis of repertoires was carried out in R inside a reproducible Nextflow workflow spanning QC, data transformation and analysis. LymphoSeq2, an R package for AIRR-Seq data exploration, was used to implement custom analyses. Several samples that produced fewer than 5000 total TRB sequences were removed, so 150 to 200 HIV repertoires were analyzed. Among the 188 retained HIV repertoires, about 59 were collected before ART initiation and 120 to 140 were collected after ART initiation. Repertoires were downsampled to 5000 TRB nucleotide sequences, with summary statistics averaged over 100 downsampling iterations. Only TRB sequences with CDR3 regions of at least seven amino acids were retained for analysis. Diversity was assessed using a clonality score derived from Shannon entropy and using the Gini coefficient. Repertoire networks linked the top 5000 CDR3 amino acid sequences whenever two sequences differed by an edit distance of one. For TRB CDR3 amino acid sequences, antigen specificity groups and MHC restriction were predicted with GLIPH2. CDR3 amino acid sequences were matched against VDJdb and McPAS-TCR to flag known CMV, EBV, HIV or tissue antigen associations. Pre-ART, post-ART and control groups were compared with Wilcoxon signed-rank tests and Holm-Bonferroni correction. TCRdb's version of the immuneACCESS table is confined to in-frame rearrangements and falls short of the full clone set. An unresolved V gene accounts for under half of the shortfall where checked; the remainder is of unknown origin. V, J and clone size derive from that table, while D and trimming were established from the DNA sequence. The sample table contains about 18,000 clones; only one count was recorded for 75% to 90% of them. The ten largest make up more than 7.5% of the sample.

Results and caveats for the whole study, not just this receptor: Expanded TRB clones identified before ART initiation dominated the repertoire at all time points, although this dominance fluctuated and declined in many PLHIV after ART. Starting ART was linked to a significant rise in TRB diversity, yet even with long-term ART the diversity remained significantly lower than in transplant donor controls. Because PBMC availability was limited, only the TCR beta chain was sequenced, with no alpha chain pairing. Narrower CDR3 length ranges were observed in HIV repertoires than in controls, and an antigen-experienced repertoire with only a slight naive shift after ART was suggested by the network structure. The samples span the years 2004 to 2017, and the ART regimens used at that time may not be as effective as current regimens. Because cell numbers in pre-ART samples were limited, unsorted PBMC were profiled instead of sorted CD4+ and CD8+ T cells. Inferences about post-ART repertoire changes were limited because no data were available on ART adherence, viral resistance or therapy changes.

The sample consisted of unsorted PBMCs, taken 4.2 years after starting antiretroviral therapy. The origin of this receptor is a middle-aged man with HIV.

Read as DNA, the sequence is TGCGCCAGCAGCCAAGATCGGCAAGCTTTTAACTATGGCTACACCTTC. The encoded protein is CASSQDRQAFNYGYTF. Recombination linked TRBV4-1 to TRBJ1-2, with the D gene call left open. The CDR3 spans 16 residues, from the cysteine through the phenylalanine. Left in the record is the CDR3 DNA by itself, 48 bases read in frame from the first base. V and J lose 0 bases and 1 base, and a span of 12 bases separates them. From the germline V gene, CDR1 is MGHRA and CDR2 is YSYEKL.